These T cell receptor beta chains were read from a single sample in a study of blood T cell repertoires in COVID-19. TCRdb's table, derived via immunoSEQ multiplex PCR, lists solely in-frame clones and lacks some. The sample has roughly 200,000 clones; more than 65% are singletons. Source material: peripheral blood. Every receptor here comes from a human donor in a cohort sampled during active COVID-19. Both conserved end residues are part of each CDR3. The D gene is left open where the match is weak. Clone size, where shown, is once, few, many, or a class for clones that have expanded.

v_gene: TRBV19; d_gene: TRBD2; j_gene: TRBJ2-3; abundance: .; CDR3nt: TGTGCCAGTAGTTTAGGGACTAGCGCAAAAGATACGCAGTATTTT; CDR3aa: CASSLGTSAKDTQYF
v_gene: TRBV10-3; d_gene: TRBD1; j_gene: TRBJ1-4; abundance: .; CDR3nt: TGTGCCATCAGTGAAGGGGGCGGGGATGAAAAACTGTTTTTT; CDR3aa: CAISEGGGDEKLFF
v_gene: TRBV19; d_gene: TRBD1; j_gene: TRBJ2-2; abundance: few; CDR3nt: TGTGCCAGTAGCGAGACAGGGATCAACACCGGGGAGCTGTTTTTT; CDR3aa: CASSETGINTGELFF
v_gene: TRBV6-6; d_gene: TRBD2; j_gene: TRBJ2-4; abundance: .; CDR3nt: TGTGCCAGCAGTTACCGGGGCAGGGAGGGAGGGAACATTCAGTACTTC; CDR3aa: CASSYRGREGGNIQYF
v_gene: TRBV5-1; d_gene: TRBD2; j_gene: TRBJ2-1; abundance: .; CDR3nt: TGCGCCAGCAGCTTGGGACTAGCGGGAGGTGGGAATGAGCAGTTCTTC; CDR3aa: CASSLGLAGGGNEQFF
v_gene: TRBV28; d_gene: TRBD1; j_gene: TRBJ1-2; abundance: .; CDR3nt: TGTGCCAGCAGGAGTACCGGGACAGGGGGCTATGGCTACACCTTC; CDR3aa: CASRSTGTGGYGYTF
v_gene: TRBV9; d_gene: .; j_gene: TRBJ2-1; abundance: once; CDR3nt: TGTGCCAGCAGCGTCATCAGCAATGAGCAGTTCTTC; CDR3aa: CASSVISNEQFF
v_gene: TRBV6-8; d_gene: .; j_gene: TRBJ1-6; abundance: .; CDR3nt: TGTGCCAGCGGCGGGCGGGGGGCGCGTTATTCACCCCTCCACTTT; CDR3aa: CASGGRGARYSPLHF
v_gene: TRBV25-1; d_gene: .; j_gene: TRBJ2-2; abundance: .; CDR3nt: TGTGCCAGCAGTGCCCCCTGGGACTTGCCGGAGCCCGGGGAGCTGTTTTTT; CDR3aa: CASSAPWDLPEPGELFF
v_gene: TRBV28; d_gene: TRBD1; j_gene: TRBJ2-6; abundance: .; CDR3nt: TGTGCCAGCACTAACAGGGGCACCGGGGCCAACGTCCTGACTTTC; CDR3aa: CASTNRGTGANVLTF
v_gene: TRBV2; d_gene: .; j_gene: TRBJ2-3; abundance: many; CDR3nt: TGTGCTATAAACAGAGGGAACCCCTCCACAGATACGCAGTATTTT; CDR3aa: CAINRGNPSTDTQYF
v_gene: TRBV5-5; d_gene: .; j_gene: TRBJ2-7; abundance: .; CDR3nt: TGTGCCAGCAGCTTGCGCCCAGGCCACTCCTACGAGCAGTACTTC; CDR3aa: CASSLRPGHSYEQYF
v_gene: TRBV18; d_gene: .; j_gene: TRBJ2-2; abundance: .; CDR3nt: TGTGCCAGCTCACCAGAGTTTGGGGAGCTGTTTTTT; CDR3aa: CASSPEFGELFF
v_gene: TRBV11-3; d_gene: .; j_gene: TRBJ2-2; abundance: once; CDR3nt: TGTGCCAGCAGCCCCTCACTAGGTCCCGGGGAGCTGTTTTTT; CDR3aa: CASSPSLGPGELFF
v_gene: TRBV29-1; d_gene: .; j_gene: TRBJ1-3; abundance: .; CDR3nt: TGCAGCGTTGGTCAGGCTGGAAACACCATATATTTT; CDR3aa: CSVGQAGNTIYF
v_gene: TRBV7-2; d_gene: TRBD1; j_gene: TRBJ2-7; abundance: once; CDR3nt: TGTGCCAGCACCCATCGGGACAGGGCGTACGAGCAGTACTTC; CDR3aa: CASTHRDRAYEQYF
v_gene: TRBV16; d_gene: .; j_gene: TRBJ2-7; abundance: .; CDR3nt: TGTGCCAGCAGCCCTCAGGCCGTCGGGAACTACGAGCAGTACTTC; CDR3aa: CASSPQAVGNYEQYF
v_gene: TRBV6-1; d_gene: TRBD1; j_gene: TRBJ1-3; abundance: .; CDR3nt: TGTGCCAGCAGTGATACAGGGGGAGACGACGGGATATCTGGAAACACCATATATTTT; CDR3aa: CASSDTGGDDGISGNTIYF
v_gene: TRBV9; d_gene: TRBD2; j_gene: TRBJ2-3; abundance: .; CDR3nt: TGTGCCAGCAGCGGGACTAGCGGCCGATTCCCGTATTTT; CDR3aa: CASSGTSGRFPYF
v_gene: TRBV2; d_gene: TRBD1; j_gene: TRBJ2-4; abundance: .; CDR3nt: TGTGCCAGCAGTGAAGTTGGGCAACCGGGACAGGGGGTTCGCATTCAGTACTTC; CDR3aa: CASSEVGQPGQGVRIQYF
v_gene: TRBV2; d_gene: .; j_gene: TRBJ2-7; abundance: .; CDR3nt: TGTGCCAGCAGAGGGGGGCGGGGGAGCTCCTACGAGCAGTACTTC; CDR3aa: CASRGGRGSSYEQYF
v_gene: TRBV10-1; d_gene: .; j_gene: TRBJ2-1; abundance: .; CDR3nt: TGCGCCAGCAGTGAGTCTACAGGGGCCGGGGGGCAGTTCTTC; CDR3aa: CASSESTGAGGQFF
v_gene: TRBV19; d_gene: TRBD2; j_gene: TRBJ2-2; abundance: .; CDR3nt: TGTGCCAGTAGTCAAGGACTAGCGGGAAACACCGGGGAGCTGTTTTTT; CDR3aa: CASSQGLAGNTGELFF
v_gene: TRBV4-1; d_gene: .; j_gene: TRBJ2-1; abundance: .; CDR3nt: TGCGCCAGCAGCCTCGACAGGTCGGCGATATTCTTC; CDR3aa: CASSLDRSAIFF
v_gene: TRBV28; d_gene: TRBD2; j_gene: TRBJ2-5; abundance: .; CDR3nt: TGTGCCAGCAGTTTATCTGGGAGGGGAGGGACCCAGTACTTC; CDR3aa: CASSLSGRGGTQYF
v_gene: TRBV4-1; d_gene: .; j_gene: TRBJ2-3; abundance: .; CDR3nt: TGCGCCAGCAGCCAAGGGCGGAGAGGGATCGGGACAGATACGCAGTATTTT; CDR3aa: CASSQGRRGIGTDTQYF
v_gene: TRBV18; d_gene: .; j_gene: TRBJ1-2; abundance: .; CDR3nt: TGTGCCAGCTCCGACCCCGGGGTCCCTTATGGCTACACCTTC; CDR3aa: CASSDPGVPYGYTF
v_gene: TRBV7-6; d_gene: .; j_gene: TRBJ1-4; abundance: .; CDR3nt: TGTGCCAGCAGCTCTAGACAGCCAACTAATGAAAAACTGTTTTTT; CDR3aa: CASSSRQPTNEKLFF
v_gene: TRBV7-9; d_gene: TRBD1; j_gene: TRBJ1-1; abundance: .; CDR3nt: TGTGCCAGCAGCGACAGGGGAGGCGCTGAAGCTTTCTTT; CDR3aa: CASSDRGGAEAFF
v_gene: TRBV4-2; d_gene: .; j_gene: TRBJ1-2; abundance: .; CDR3nt: TGTGCCAGCAGCCAAGAAAGAGGGTACTATGGCTACACCTTC; CDR3aa: CASSQERGYYGYTF
v_gene: TRBV5-1; d_gene: TRBD1; j_gene: TRBJ2-7; abundance: .; CDR3nt: TGCGCCAGCAGCCCGGCCGTGGCAGGGGGCGTCGAGCAGTACTTC; CDR3aa: CASSPAVAGGVEQYF
v_gene: TRBV4-1; d_gene: .; j_gene: TRBJ2-3; abundance: .; CDR3nt: TGCGCCAGCAGCCGGAGTGCAACCGGGGGGCGCACAGATACGCAGTATTTT; CDR3aa: CASSRSATGGRTDTQYF
v_gene: TRBV4-1; d_gene: TRBD1; j_gene: TRBJ2-1; abundance: .; CDR3nt: TGCGCCAGCAGCCAGGGACAGGCCCTACGGGGGCAGTTCTTC; CDR3aa: CASSQGQALRGQFF
v_gene: TRBV27; d_gene: TRBD2; j_gene: TRBJ2-1; abundance: .; CDR3nt: TGTGCCAGCAGTTTAGCGGGAGGGCCCTACAATGAGCAGTTCTTC; CDR3aa: CASSLAGGPYNEQFF
v_gene: TRBV19; d_gene: TRBD1; j_gene: TRBJ2-4; abundance: .; CDR3nt: TGTGCCAGTAGCCAATCCGGGACAGGGAAAAACATTCAGTACTTC; CDR3aa: CASSQSGTGKNIQYF
v_gene: TRBV16; d_gene: TRBD1; j_gene: TRBJ1-2; abundance: .; CDR3nt: TGTGCCAGCAGCCCAGGGGGACTCGGCTACACCTTC; CDR3aa: CASSPGGLGYTF
v_gene: TRBV11-2; d_gene: TRBD2; j_gene: TRBJ2-3; abundance: .; CDR3nt: TGTGCCAGCAGCTCCCCCGGACTAGCGGGCACAGATACGCAGTATTTT; CDR3aa: CASSSPGLAGTDTQYF
v_gene: TRBV19; d_gene: TRBD1; j_gene: TRBJ1-5; abundance: .; CDR3nt: TGTGCCAGTACCTGGGGGGGGGACAGGGAAAATCAGCCCCAGCATTTT; CDR3aa: CASTWGGDRENQPQHF
v_gene: TRBV27; d_gene: TRBD1; j_gene: TRBJ1-1; abundance: few; CDR3nt: TGTGCCAGCAGTTTCACAGGGGCACGGAAACCAGGATCGGAAGCTTTCTTT; CDR3aa: CASSFTGARKPGSEAFF